A single sample is the source of the 28 T cell receptor beta chains below, sequenced in a study of cytomegalovirus exposure and HLA in healthy donors. Use of 60 Vbeta and 13 Jbeta primers characterized the PCR. Assay used: immunoSEQ multiplex PCR; TCRdb lists only in-frame clones, some missing. The repertoire consists of 100,000 or so clones, with 81% occurring once and the leading ten covering about 4.8%. The material sequenced was PBMCs. The receptors here all came from a man in his forties or fifties in good health and CMV-seropositive.

The gene calls are TRBV6-6 and TRBJ2-5; the D is unclear. The DNA end lines up better with TRBJ2-7; the J call may be wrong. The CDR3 runs to 11 residues. Germline V gene sequence: CDR1 MNHNY, CDR2 SVGAGI (reference sequence). CDR3 sequence reads: CASSPRYEQYF. The CDR3 DNA sequence: TGTGCCAGCAGTCCACGTTACGAGCAGTACTTC.

The chain combines TRBV20-1 with TRBJ1-1, with D tentatively TRBD1 (5 bases). CDR1 and CDR2 (germline): DFQATT, SNEGSKA (reference sequence). This CDR3 has 11 residues. V gave up 5 bases and J gave up 4 bases, with 8 bases separating them. In DNA form, the CDR3 reads TGCAGTGCTTCGACAGCCACTGAAGCTTTCTTT. Residues: CSASTATEAFF.

The count of this clone is one. This chain uses TRBV2 with TRBJ1-5; 10 bases align to TRBD1. V lost 8 bases to trimming and J lost 3 bases; unmatched junction nucleotides: 16. Germline assignment: CDR1 SNHLY and CDR2 FYNNEI. The CDR3 sequence is 18 residues long. CDR3 residues: CASSSPRDRGLDNQPQHF. Written as DNA, the CDR3 is TGTGCCAGCTCCTCACCCCGAGACAGGGGGCTCGACAATCAGCCCCAGCATTTT. The whole variable domain, filled in from reference TRBV2 and TRBJ1-5, reads EPEVTQTPSHQVTQMGQEVILRCVPISNHLYFYWYRQILGQKVEFLVSFYNNEISEKSEIFDDQFSVERPDGSNFTLKIRSTKLEDSAMYFCASSSPRDRGLDNQPQHFGDGTRLSIL.

This chain uses TRBV2 with TRBJ1-3; D perhaps matches TRBD1 (5 bases). Trimming removed 1 base at V and 2 bases at J, with 6 bases between. The CDR3 is made up of 14 amino acids. Germline values: CDR1 SNHLY, CDR2 FYNNEI. CDR3 in amino acids: CASSEGGAGNTIYF. Here the CDR3 DNA reads TGTGCCAGCAGTGAAGGGGGGGCTGGAAACACCATATATTTT.

The V and J genes are TRBV5-6 and TRBJ2-2; unclear D gene. V was trimmed by 0 bases and J by 0 bases, leaving 6 bases between them. The length of the CDR3 is 15 residues. From germline, CDR1 is SGHDT and CDR2 YYEEEE. CDR3 sequence reads: CASSLGRTNTGELFF. CDR3 sequence (DNA): TGTGCCAGCAGCTTGGGCAGGACGAACACCGGGGAGCTGTTTTTT.

This sequence joins TRBV2 and TRBJ2-2, with 7 nucleotides matching TRBD2. This CDR3 is built from 15 residues. Germline CDR1 is SNHLY and CDR2 is FYNNEI. Losses at the gene ends were 6 bases for V and 4 bases for J; bases not matched to a gene: 8. The CDR3 region has the DNA TGTGCCAGCAGGGGGAGCGGGGCAACCACCGGGGAGCTGTTTTTT. This encodes CASRGSGATTGELFF. Drawing the rest from reference TRBV2 and TRBJ2-2, the complete variable domain is EPEVTQTPSHQVTQMGQEVILRCVPISNHLYFYWYRQILGQKVEFLVSFYNNEISEKSEIFDDQFSVERPDGSNFTLKIRSTKLEDSAMYFCASRGSGATTGELFFGEGSRLTVL.

This clone was seen a single time. The rearrangement links TRBV5-4 to TRBJ2-2; tentatively, D is TRBD2 (7 bases). Germline-derived CDR1 and CDR2 are SGHNT and YYREEE (reference sequence). The V end was cut by 0 bases, the J end by 6 bases, with 15 bases between. The CDR3 totals 16 residues. CDR3 DNA: TGTGCCAGCAGCTTGGTGGGGGTAGGGGGGGCCGGGGAGCTGTTTTTT. Translated: CASSLVGVGGAGELFF.

This clone was picked up a small number of times. J is TRBJ2-7 and V is TRBV2; 7 nucleotides agree with TRBD2. V was pared by 5 bases and J by 2 bases, with 12 bases of the junction left unmatched. Germline V gives CDR1 SNHLY, CDR2 FYNNEI. The length of the CDR3 is 16 residues. CDR3 protein: CASSPGVGRGTYEQYF. The CDR3 DNA follows: TGTGCCAGCAGTCCCGGGGTAGGGAGGGGTACCTACGAGCAGTACTTC.

The chain is built from TRBV30 and TRBJ2-6; the D gene is possibly TRBD2 (5 bases). Germline CDR1 and CDR2: GTSNPN and SVGIG (reference sequence). The V end was cut by 4 bases, the J end by 0 bases, with 7 bases between. The CDR3 is 14 residues long. The chain's CDR3 is CAWTRGSGANVLTF. DNA for the CDR3: TGTGCCTGGACTCGGGGCTCTGGGGCCAACGTCCTGACTTTC.

In its sample, this clone was seen once. The chain is built from TRBV20-1 and TRBJ2-5, with D hard to call. Trimming removed 7 bases from V and 4 bases from J, with 7 bases in between. The CDR3 loop spans 10 amino acids. Germline values: CDR1 DFQATT, CDR2 SNEGSKA (reference sequence). The CDR3 DNA follows: TGCAGTGGTCTTCGAGAGACCCAGTACTTC. Its protein is CSGLRETQYF.

V is TRBV5-1 and J is TRBJ1-1; 7 nucleotides align to TRBD1. This CDR3 is built from 13 residues. The ends lost 4 bases at V and 8 bases at J; junction bases unmatched: 8. Germline V gene sequence: CDR1 SGHRS, CDR2 YFSETQ. The CDR3 region is CASSEQGLSEAFF. CDR3 DNA: TGCGCCAGCAGCGAACAGGGGCTCTCCGAAGCTTTCTTT.

This clone has a handful of counts. The V call is TRBV2, the J call TRBJ1-2; 7 nucleotides line up with TRBD1. V was clipped by 7 bases and J by 1 base; unmatched bases: 12. The germline V gene has CDR1 SNHLY and CDR2 FYNNEI. CDR3 length equals 16 residues. CDR3 residues: CASNTPPGQHNYGYTF. The CDR3 region has the DNA TGTGCCAGCAATACGCCCCCGGGACAGCATAACTATGGCTACACCTTC.

The chain couples TRBV7-9 to TRBJ1-6; weak D call: TRBD1 (6 bases). Trimming shortened V by 5 bases and J by 9 bases, and 14 bases separated the two germline ends. CDR1 SEHNR and CDR2 FQNEAQ come from the germline V gene (reference sequence). CDR3 length equals 14 residues. The CDR3: CASSQQGFISPLHF. CDR3 nucleotides: TGTGCCAGCAGCCAACAGGGTTTTATTTCACCCCTCCACTTT. The complete variable domain, with remaining parts taken from reference TRBV7-9 and TRBJ1-6, reads DTGVSQNPRHKITKRGQNVTFRCDPISEHNRLYWYRQTLGQGPEFLTYFQNEAQLEKSRLLSDRFSAERPKGSFSTLEIQRTEQGDSAMYLCASSQQGFISPLHFGNGTRLTVT.

The V and J genes are TRBV9 and TRBJ1-1; TRBD1 matches at 9 bases. Trimming at V came to 3 bases and at J to 7 bases, leaving 7 bases not matched to a gene. This CDR3 spans 14 amino acids. The germline V gene encodes CDR1 SGDLS and CDR2 YYNGEE. The CDR3 sequence is CASSGDTGGSEAFF. The CDR3, as DNA: TGTGCCAGCAGCGGCGATACAGGGGGCAGTGAAGCTTTCTTT.

The CDR3 DNA reads TGTGCCACCACCTCTTTCCAGGGAAGGAGCACAGATACGCAGTATTTT. This gives the protein CATTSFQGRSTDTQYF. This chain connects TRBV15 to TRBJ2-3, with D possibly TRBD1 on 5 matching bases. Deletions cut 7 bases from V and 0 bases from J, with 17 bases between. Germline assignment: CDR1 LNHNV and CDR2 YYDKDF (reference sequence). The CDR3 runs 16 residues.

Only a few counts were recorded for this clone. The V gene is TRBV7-2, the J gene TRBJ2-2, with D possibly being TRBD2 (6 bases). CDR1 is SGHTA, CDR2 FQGNSA, per germline. V lost 5 bases and J lost 2, with 12 bases in between. The CDR3 covers 15 residues. The CDR3 here is CASSRTNSNTGELFF. The DNA of the CDR3 is TGTGCCAGCAGCCGGACTAACTCTAACACCGGGGAGCTGTTTTTT.

The rearrangement uses TRBV5-4 and TRBJ2-2; TRBD2 matches 11 bases. CDR1 and CDR2 (germline): SGHNT, YYREEE (reference sequence). CDR3 length equals 15 residues. V gave up 0 bases and J gave up 6 bases; unmatched junction bases: 1. CDR3 region: CASSLVSGGAGELFF. CDR3 DNA sequence: TGTGCCAGCAGCTTGGTTAGCGGGGGGGCCGGGGAGCTGTTTTTT. Together with reference TRBV5-4 and TRBJ2-2, the CDR3 gives the full variable domain: ETGVTQSPTHLIKTRGQQVTLRCSSQSGHNTVSWYQQALGQGPQFIFQYYREEENGRGNFPPRFSGLQFPNYSSELNVNALELDDSALYLCASSLVSGGAGELFFGEGSRLTVL.

In its sample, this clone was seen once. A read error may account for a junction end that differs from germline. V is TRBV30 and J is TRBJ2-7; 7 positions agree with TRBD2. The CDR3 totals 12 residues. Germline V gene lookup returns CDR1 GTSNPN and CDR2 SVGIG (reference sequence). CDR3 sequence reads: CAWSVSRGERLF. The CDR3 nucleotides read TGTGCCTGGAGTGTCAGTCGGGGGGAGCGCCTGTTC.

The V call is TRBV28, the J call TRBJ2-7, with D perhaps matching TRBD2 (5 bases). The CDR3 runs to 15 residues. From germline, CDR1 is MDHEN and CDR2 SYDVKM. Trimming shortened V by 7 bases and J by 5 bases, and 21 bases separated the two germline ends. CDR3 protein: CASKVYRLARHEQYF. The CDR3 nucleotides are TGTGCCAGCAAAGTTTATCGGCTAGCTCGCCACGAGCAGTACTTC.

This chain links TRBV2 with TRBJ1-5; perhaps TRBD1 as D (5 bases). Germline lookup yields CDR1 SNHLY and CDR2 FYNNEI. The CDR3 extends over 16 amino acids. The ends were cut back, 5 bases at V and 0 bases at J, with 14 bases in the middle. Here the CDR3 DNA reads TGTGCCAGCAGTACGGACATGTCGAATAGCAATCAGCCCCAGCATTTT. This encodes CASSTDMSNSNQPQHF.

This clone has only a few counts. The rearrangement uses TRBV29-1 and TRBJ2-1; TRBD2 matches at 9 bases. Germline CDR1 and CDR2: SQVTM and ANQGSEA. Trimming took 3 bases from V and 4 from J; bases not matched to a gene: 4. This CDR3 has 14 residues. The CDR3 protein is CSVEASGAYNEQFF. The CDR3 DNA reads TGCAGCGTTGAGGCTAGCGGGGCGTACAATGAGCAGTTCTTC.

This chain connects TRBV15 to TRBJ2-1; 8 nucleotides match TRBD2. Germline V gene sequence: CDR1 LNHNV, CDR2 YYDKDF (reference sequence). CDR3 size: 16 residues. J lost 8 bases, V lost 1 base, and 10 bases had no gene match. In DNA, the CDR3 is TGTGCCACCAGCAGAGGGGCAGCGGGAGCGGGAGATGAGCAGTTCTTC. Translated: CATSRGAAGAGDEQFF.

This clone appeared a few times. The chain's CDR3 is CASSMTSGTLYNEQFF. CDR3 DNA sequence: TGCGCCAGCAGCATGACTAGCGGGACCCTATACAATGAGCAGTTCTTC. This chain uses TRBV5-1 with TRBJ2-1, with TRBD2 identical over 11 bases. CDR3 length: 16 amino acids. Trimming took 4 bases from V and 4 from J; bases not matched to a gene: 7. CDR1 is SGHRS, CDR2 YFSETQ, per germline.

The chain uses TRBV11-2 and TRBJ1-2; weak D call: TRBD1 (5 bases). CDR3 length: 12 residues. Trimming cost V 1 base and J 6 bases, with 6 bases left between them. Germline assignment: CDR1 SGHAT and CDR2 FQNNGV. The CDR3 protein is CASSLGTHGYTF. CDR3 DNA: TGTGCCAGCAGCTTAGGGACACATGGCTACACCTTC.

This chain links TRBV7-6 with TRBJ2-5; 12 bases map to TRBD1. This CDR3 has 15 amino acids. The junction had 3 bases not matched to a gene; V was cut back by 5 bases and J by 2 bases. Germline CDR1 is SGHVS and CDR2 is FNYEAQ. The CDR3 DNA sequence: TGTGCCAGCAGCGGGGGACAGGGGGCTCAAGAGACCCAGTACTTC. It encodes CASSGGQGAQETQYF.

Here the CDR3 reads CASSPLWLAGAGNGELFF. DNA for the CDR3: TGTGCCAGCAGCCCTCTTTGGTTAGCGGGAGCGGGAAACGGGGAGCTGTTTTTT. The V call is TRBV27, the J call TRBJ2-2, with 9 nucleotides matching TRBD2. Trimming cost V 6 bases and J 7 bases; bases outside gene matches: 18. This CDR3 comprises 18 residues. Germline V gene lookup returns CDR1 MNHEY and CDR2 SMNVEV (reference sequence).

This clone was seen only a few times. This chain joins TRBV6-1 and TRBJ2-1; 7 nucleotides line up with TRBD1. The length of the CDR3 is 14 residues. V lost 4 bases and J lost 7; bases outside the gene matches: 7. Looked up from germline, CDR1 is MNHNS and CDR2 is SASEGT. The CDR3 DNA follows: TGTGCCAGCAGTGCCGGTGACAGGGCTAATGAGCAGTTCTTC. Translated, it gives CASSAGDRANEQFF.

The CDR3 sequence: CASSARGQGNYGYTF. The CDR3 DNA reads as TGTGCCAGCAGCGCGAGGGGACAGGGGAACTATGGCTACACCTTC. The chain has TRBV9 and TRBJ1-2, with TRBD1 identical over 10 bases. Germline V gene lookup returns CDR1 SGDLS and CDR2 YYNGEE. CDR3 size: 15 residues. V lost 3 bases, J lost 2 bases, and 4 bases stayed unmatched. Using reference TRBV9 and TRBJ1-2 for the parts outside the CDR3, the full variable domain is DSGVTQTPKHLITATGQRVTLRCSPRSGDLSVYWYQQSLDQGLQFLIQYYNGEERAKGNILERFSAQQFPDLHSELNLSSLELGDSALYFCASSARGQGNYGYTFGSGTRLTVV.